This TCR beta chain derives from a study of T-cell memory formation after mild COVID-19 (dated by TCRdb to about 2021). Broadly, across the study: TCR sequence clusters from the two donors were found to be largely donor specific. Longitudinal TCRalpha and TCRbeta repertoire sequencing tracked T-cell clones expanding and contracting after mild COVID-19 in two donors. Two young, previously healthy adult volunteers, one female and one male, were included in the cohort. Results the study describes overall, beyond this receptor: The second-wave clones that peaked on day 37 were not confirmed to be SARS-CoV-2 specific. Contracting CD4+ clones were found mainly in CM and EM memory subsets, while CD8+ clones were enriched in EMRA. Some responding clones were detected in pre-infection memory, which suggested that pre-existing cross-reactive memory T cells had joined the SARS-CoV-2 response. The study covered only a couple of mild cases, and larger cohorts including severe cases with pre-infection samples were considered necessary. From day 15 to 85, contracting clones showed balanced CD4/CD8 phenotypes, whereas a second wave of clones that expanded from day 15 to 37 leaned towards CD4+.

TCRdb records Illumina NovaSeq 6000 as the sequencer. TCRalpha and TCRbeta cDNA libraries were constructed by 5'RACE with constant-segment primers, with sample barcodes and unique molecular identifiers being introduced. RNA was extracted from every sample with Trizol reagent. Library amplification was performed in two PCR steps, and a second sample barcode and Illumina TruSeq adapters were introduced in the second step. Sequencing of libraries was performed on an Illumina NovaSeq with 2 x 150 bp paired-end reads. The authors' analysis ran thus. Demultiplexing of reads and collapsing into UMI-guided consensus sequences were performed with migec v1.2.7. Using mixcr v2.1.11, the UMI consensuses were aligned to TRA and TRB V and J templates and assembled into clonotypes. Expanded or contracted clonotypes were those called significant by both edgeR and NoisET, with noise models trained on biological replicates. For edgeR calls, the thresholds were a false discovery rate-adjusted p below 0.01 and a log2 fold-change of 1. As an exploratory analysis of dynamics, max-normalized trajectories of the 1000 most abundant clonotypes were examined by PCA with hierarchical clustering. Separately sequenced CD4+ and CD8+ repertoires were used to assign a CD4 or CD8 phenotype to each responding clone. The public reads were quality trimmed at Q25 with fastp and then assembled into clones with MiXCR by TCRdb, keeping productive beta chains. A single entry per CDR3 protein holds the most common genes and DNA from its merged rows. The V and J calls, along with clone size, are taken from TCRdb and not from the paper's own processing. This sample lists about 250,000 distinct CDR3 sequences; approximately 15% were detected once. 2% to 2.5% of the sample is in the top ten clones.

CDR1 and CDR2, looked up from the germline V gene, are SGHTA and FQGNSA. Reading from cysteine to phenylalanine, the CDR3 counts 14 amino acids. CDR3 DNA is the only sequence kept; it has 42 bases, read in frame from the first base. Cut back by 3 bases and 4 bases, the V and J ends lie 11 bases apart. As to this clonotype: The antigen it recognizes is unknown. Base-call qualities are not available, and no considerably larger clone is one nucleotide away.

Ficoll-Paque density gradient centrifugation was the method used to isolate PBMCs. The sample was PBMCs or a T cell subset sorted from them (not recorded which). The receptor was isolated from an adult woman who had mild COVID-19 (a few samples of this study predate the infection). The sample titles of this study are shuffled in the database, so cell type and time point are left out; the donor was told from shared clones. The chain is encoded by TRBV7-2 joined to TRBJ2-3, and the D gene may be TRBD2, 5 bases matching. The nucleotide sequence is TGTGCCAGCAGCTTCCGTGAGGGAGCAGATACGCAGTATTTT. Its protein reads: CASSFREGADTQYF.